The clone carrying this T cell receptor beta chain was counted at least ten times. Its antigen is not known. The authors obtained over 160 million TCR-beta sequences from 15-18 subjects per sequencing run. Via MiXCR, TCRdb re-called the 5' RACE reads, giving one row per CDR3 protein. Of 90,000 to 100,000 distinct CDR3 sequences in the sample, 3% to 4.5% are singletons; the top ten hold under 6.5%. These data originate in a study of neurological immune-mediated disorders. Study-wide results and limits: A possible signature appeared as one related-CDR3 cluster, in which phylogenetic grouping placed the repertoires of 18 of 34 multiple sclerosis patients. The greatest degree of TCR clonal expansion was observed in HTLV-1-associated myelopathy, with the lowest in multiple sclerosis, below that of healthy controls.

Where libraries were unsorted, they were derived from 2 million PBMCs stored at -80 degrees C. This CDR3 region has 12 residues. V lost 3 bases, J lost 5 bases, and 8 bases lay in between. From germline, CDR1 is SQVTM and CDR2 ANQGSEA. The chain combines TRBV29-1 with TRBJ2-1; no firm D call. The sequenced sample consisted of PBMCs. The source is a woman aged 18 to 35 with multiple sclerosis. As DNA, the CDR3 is TGCAGCGTTGAGATAAGGGACAATGAGCAGTTCTTC. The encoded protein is CSVEIRDNEQFF.